This entry describes one T cell receptor (beta chain). The data belong to a study of blood T cell repertoires in COVID-19. About the study: There were acute and convalescent COVID-19 samples, and they came from the United States, Italy and Spain.

With 4 bases removed from V and 11 bases from J, the gap between germline ends came to 9 bases. The CDR3 loop spans 12 amino acids. CDR1 MDHEN and CDR2 SYDVKM come from the germline V gene. Clones were sequenced by immunoSEQ multiplex PCR, and TCRdb holds only the in-frame ones, with some missing. The sample has some 160,000 clones, more than 75% seen once; the top ten hold 9% to 12%. This rearrangement joins TRBV28 to TRBJ1-6; D unresolved. The source is a woman between 65 and 79 years old with COVID-19, enrolled during active disease. Source material: peripheral blood. CDR3 sequence reads: CASSWKRAPLHF. DNA of the CDR3: TGTGCCAGCAGTTGGAAGCGAGCACCCCTCCACTTT.